This paragraph reports one T cell receptor beta chain. Libraries were prepared by immunoSEQ multiplex PCR; TCRdb keeps only in-frame clonotypes and omits some of them. The sample gives about 160,000 clones, approximately 96% of which show up once; approximately 1% is in the top ten. The data were taken from a study of cytomegalovirus exposure and HLA in healthy donors. Per the germline V gene, CDR1 is GTSNPN and CDR2 is SVGIG (reference sequence). The CDR3 runs to 11 residues. V gave up 4 bases and J gave up 7 bases, with 7 bases separating them. The sequence derives from a young woman in good health and CMV-seronegative. The sample consisted of PBMCs. The chain links TRBV30 to TRBJ2-2; D is undetermined. CDR3 amino acids: CAWTRNGELFF. In nucleotides, the CDR3 is TGTGCCTGGACGAGGAACGGGGAGCTGTTTTTT.